These 2 T cell receptor beta chains originate from one sample sequenced in a study of blood T cells in healthy people across ages. For the second PCR, which ran for about 7 to 11 cycles, a sample-barcoded 5' primer and a J-beta primer mix were used. TCRdb re-called the 5' RACE reads with MiXCR, one entry per CDR3 protein. Among 1.5 million to 2 million distinct CDR3 sequences listed, roughly 28% were seen once. Sequences were obtained from blood. The source of these receptors is a woman between 25 and 40 years old in good health.

A remark on this clonotype: Germline is not matched at one junction end, which may reflect a read error. This chain uses TRBV12-3 or TRBV12-4 with TRBJ1-5; the D is unclear. The CDR3 is 15 residues long. CDR3 in amino acids: CTSSLALAVNQPQHF. In DNA, the CDR3 is TGTACCAGCAGTTTAGCGCTCGCGGTCAACCAGCCCCAGCATTTT.

This clonotype has a handful of counts. This rearrangement joins TRBV3-1 to TRBJ1-2; 8 positions agree with TRBD1. Germline V gives CDR1 LGHDT, CDR2 YNNKEL (reference sequence). This CDR3 has 15 residues. Trimming removed 4 bases from V and 0 bases from J; junction bases left unmatched: 4. CDR3 in DNA: TGTGCCAGCAGCCCAGAACAGGGGGCTAACTATGGCTACACCTTC. It encodes CASSPEQGANYGYTF.